Shown below are 10 T cell receptor beta chains from a single sample sequenced in a study of identical twins. TCRdb processed the 5' RACE reads anew with MiXCR; each CDR3 protein has one entry. The data hold 300,000 or so distinct CDR3 sequences, with roughly 10% observed a single time. These same data were also listed under a study on yellow fever vaccine responses in identical twins.

Material: CD8+ T cells sorted from blood. Every receptor here comes from a young woman in good health.

In its sample, this clonotype was seen a few times. The chain combines TRBV29-1 with TRBJ2-3; 9 bases match TRBD2. Germline trimming cut 6 bases from V and 0 bases from J; bases unmatched to any gene: 10. Germline lookup yields CDR1 SQVTM and CDR2 ANQGSEA. The CDR3 length is 16 residues. CDR3 sequence: CSVPLASGTSTDTQYF. CDR3 DNA: TGCAGCGTCCCCTTGGCTAGCGGGACTAGCACAGATACGCAGTATTTT.

The chain combines TRBV30 with TRBJ1-1; the D is unclear. Trimming removed 4 bases at V and 5 bases at J, with 17 bases between. Per the germline V gene, CDR1 is GTSNPN and CDR2 is SVGIG (reference sequence). The CDR3 sequence is 14 residues long. The CDR3 region has the DNA TGTGCCTGGACTTATGTTGCAGGAGGGACTGAAGCTTTCTTT. The encoded protein is CAWTYVAGGTEAFF.

There are many counts of this clonotype. The chain carries TRBV4-2 and TRBJ1-4, with 9 bases matching TRBD1. V lost 1 base to trimming and J lost 5 bases; unmatched junction nucleotides: 5. CDR1 and CDR2 from the germline V gene are LGHNA and YNFKEQ. CDR3 length: 16 amino acids. The CDR3 DNA is TGTGCCAGCAGCCAAGGCCCCGGGACAGGGAATGAAAAACTGTTTTTT. Protein: CASSQGPGTGNEKLFF.

Details on this clonotype: A clone one base away is much larger, so this may be a read error. The chain employs TRBV6-2 or TRBV6-3 and TRBJ2-3; 7 bases fit TRBD1. Germline V lookup: CDR1 MNHEY, CDR2 SVGEGT. This CDR3 region has 18 residues. The CDR3 sequence: CASSETTGDNGGTETQYF. The CDR3 DNA sequence: TGTGCCAGCAGCGAGACTACAGGGGACAACGGAGGCACAGAGACGCAGTATTTT.

This sequence joins TRBV27 and TRBJ2-3, with D possibly called TRBD1 or TRBD2 (5 bases each). This CDR3 has 14 amino acids. Trimming left V 4 bases short and J 2 bases short, with 10 bases between. Per the germline V gene, CDR1 is MNHEY and CDR2 is SMNVEV (reference sequence). In DNA, the CDR3 is TGTGCCAGCAGTTCCCTCGGGACCACAGATACGCAGTATTTT. Residues: CASSSLGTTDTQYF.

This clonotype was seen more than once but under ten times. The chain carries TRBV12-3 or TRBV12-4 and TRBJ2-5, with 10 bases lining up with TRBD2. J was trimmed by 5 bases and V by 5 bases; bases with no gene match: 8. This CDR3 contains 15 residues. The DNA of the CDR3 is TGTGCCAGCAGTCGGAGTAGCGGGGGGTCGGAGACCCAGTACTTC. Translating gives CASSRSSGGSETQYF.

This clonotype was observed a handful of times. The chain links TRBV29-1 to TRBJ1-2; the D gene is possibly TRBD1 (5 bases). V was cut by 6 bases and J by 5 bases, with 13 bases left in between. Germline assignment: CDR1 SQVTM and CDR2 ANQGSEA. The CDR3 is 12 amino acids. CDR3 sequence (DNA): TGCAGCGTCCTCGGGACCGGATATGGCTACACCTTC. This codes for CSVLGTGYGYTF.

This clonotype was counted only a few times. The CDR3 DNA reads TGTGCCAGTAGCCCCCAGGGGGGGGGTGCCTACGAGCAGTACTTC. This encodes CASSPQGGGAYEQYF. V usage is TRBV19 and J usage is TRBJ2-7; D could derive from TRBD1 or TRBD2 (7 bases each). This CDR3 is 15 amino acids long. Germline V gene sequence: CDR1 LNHDA, CDR2 SQIVND (reference sequence). V lost 6 bases, J lost 2 bases, and 17 bases lay in between.

The V and J genes are TRBV7-6 and TRBJ2-7; 8 bases fit TRBD2. This CDR3 has 16 residues. Germline V gene data show CDR1 as SGHVS and CDR2 as FNYEAQ. J was trimmed by 0 bases and V by 5 bases; bases with no gene match: 9. The CDR3 sequence is CASSPTGGGSSYEQYF. The CDR3 DNA follows: TGTGCCAGCAGCCCCACGGGCGGGGGGTCCTCCTACGAGCAGTACTTC.

The chain couples TRBV7-2 to TRBJ2-7; D perhaps matches TRBD1 (5 bases). The germline CDR1 and CDR2 sequences are SGHTA and FQGNSA. Trimming removed 2 bases at V and 1 base at J, with 12 bases between. CDR3 size: 15 residues. The CDR3 DNA reads TGTGCCAGCAGCTTATTTCTGGGGCCATCCTACGAGCAGTACTTC. Its translation is CASSLFLGPSYEQYF.